This TCR beta chain was profiled in a study of memory CD4+ T cells and cytomegalovirus serostatus. Study-level background: This sample comes from healthy Belgian adults, several CMV seropositive, roughly 22 seronegative.

Clones were sequenced by immunoSEQ multiplex PCR, and TCRdb holds only the in-frame ones, with some missing. The repertoire holds some 95,000 clones, with about 80% as singletons. Germline V gene data show CDR1 as GTSNPN and CDR2 as SVGIG (reference sequence). The CDR3 spans 12 residues. V shed 8 bases and J shed 2 bases, with 13 bases lying between them. The sort gate was single viable CD3+CD4+CD8-CD45RO+ cells for memory CD4+ T cells. Serum IgG to CMV pp150, pp28, p38 and p52 defined serostatus. After thawing, CD4+ T cells were positively selected. The sequencing sample was made of memory CD4+ T cells from blood. The clonotype comes from an adult in good health and CMV-seropositive. The J gene is TRBJ2-7, the V gene TRBV30; D might be TRBD1 (5 bases). CDR3 in amino acids: CAGSGHPYEQYF. CDR3 bases: TGTGCCGGATCCGGACACCCCTACGAGCAGTACTTC.